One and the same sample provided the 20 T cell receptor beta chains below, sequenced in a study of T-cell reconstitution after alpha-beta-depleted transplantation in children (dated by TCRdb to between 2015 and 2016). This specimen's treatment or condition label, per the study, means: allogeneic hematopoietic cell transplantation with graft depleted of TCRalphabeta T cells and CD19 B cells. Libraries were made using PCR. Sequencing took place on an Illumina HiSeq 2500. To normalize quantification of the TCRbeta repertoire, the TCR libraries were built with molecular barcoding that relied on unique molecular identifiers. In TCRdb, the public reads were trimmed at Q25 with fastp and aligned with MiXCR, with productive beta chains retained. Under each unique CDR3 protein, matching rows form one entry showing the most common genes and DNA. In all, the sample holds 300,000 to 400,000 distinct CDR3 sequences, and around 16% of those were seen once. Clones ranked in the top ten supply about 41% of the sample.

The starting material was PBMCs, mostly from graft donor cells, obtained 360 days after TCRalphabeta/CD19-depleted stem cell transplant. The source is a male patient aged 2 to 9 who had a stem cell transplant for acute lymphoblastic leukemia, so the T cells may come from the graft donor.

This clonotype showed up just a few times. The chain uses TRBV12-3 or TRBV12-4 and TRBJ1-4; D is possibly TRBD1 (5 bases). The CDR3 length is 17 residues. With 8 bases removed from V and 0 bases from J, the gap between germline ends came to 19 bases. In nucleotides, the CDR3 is TGTGCCAGCGCCCCGGGGGAGGGATTTGCAACTAATGAAAAACTGTTTTTT. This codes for CASAPGEGFATNEKLFF.

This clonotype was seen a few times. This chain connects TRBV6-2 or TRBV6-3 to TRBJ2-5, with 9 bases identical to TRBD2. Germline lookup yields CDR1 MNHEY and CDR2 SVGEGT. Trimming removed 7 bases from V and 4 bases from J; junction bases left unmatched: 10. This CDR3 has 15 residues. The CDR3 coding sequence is TGTGCCAGCACTTTACTTCGCGGGAGGGGAGAGACCCAGTACTTC. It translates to CASTLLRGRGETQYF.

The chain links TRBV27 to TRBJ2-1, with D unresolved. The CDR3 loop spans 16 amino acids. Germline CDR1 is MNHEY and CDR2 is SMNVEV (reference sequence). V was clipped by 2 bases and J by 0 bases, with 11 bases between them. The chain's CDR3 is CASSLLGASSYNEQFF. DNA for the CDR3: TGTGCCAGCAGTTTACTGGGCGCGAGCTCCTACAATGAGCAGTTCTTC.

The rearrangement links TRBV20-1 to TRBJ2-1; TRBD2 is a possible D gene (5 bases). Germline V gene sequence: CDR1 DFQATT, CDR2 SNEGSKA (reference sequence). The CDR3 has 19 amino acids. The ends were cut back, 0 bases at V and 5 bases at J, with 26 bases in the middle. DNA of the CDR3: TGCAGTGCTAGAGATCTTGACCCCGTGAGGGCAGAGGGCCACAATGAGCAGTTCTTC. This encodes CSARDLDPVRAEGHNEQFF.

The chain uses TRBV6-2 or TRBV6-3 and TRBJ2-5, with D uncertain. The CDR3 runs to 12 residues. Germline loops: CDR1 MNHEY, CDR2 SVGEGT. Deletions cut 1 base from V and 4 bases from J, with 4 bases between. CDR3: CASSYLIETQYF. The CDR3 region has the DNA TGTGCCAGCAGTTACTTGATAGAGACCCAGTACTTC.

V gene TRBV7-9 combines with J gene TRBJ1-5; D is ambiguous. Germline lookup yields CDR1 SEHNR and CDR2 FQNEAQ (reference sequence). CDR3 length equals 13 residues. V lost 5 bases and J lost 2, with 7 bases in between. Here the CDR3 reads CASSVDGNQPQHF. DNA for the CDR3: TGTGCCAGCAGCGTGGACGGCAATCAGCCCCAGCATTTT.

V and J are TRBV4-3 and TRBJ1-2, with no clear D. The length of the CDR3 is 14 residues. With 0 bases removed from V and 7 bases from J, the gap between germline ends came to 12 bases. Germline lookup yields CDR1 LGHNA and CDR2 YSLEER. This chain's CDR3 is CASSQDVGSRGYTF. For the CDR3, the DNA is TGCGCCAGCAGCCAAGATGTGGGTAGTCGTGGCTACACCTTC.

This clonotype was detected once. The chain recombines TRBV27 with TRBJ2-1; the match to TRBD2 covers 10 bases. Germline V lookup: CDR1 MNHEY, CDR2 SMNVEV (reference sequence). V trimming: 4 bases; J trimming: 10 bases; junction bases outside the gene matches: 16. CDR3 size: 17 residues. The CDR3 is CASSWERGSGRAGEQFF. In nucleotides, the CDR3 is TGTGCCAGCAGTTGGGAACGGGGAAGCGGGAGGGCCGGAGAGCAGTTCTTC.

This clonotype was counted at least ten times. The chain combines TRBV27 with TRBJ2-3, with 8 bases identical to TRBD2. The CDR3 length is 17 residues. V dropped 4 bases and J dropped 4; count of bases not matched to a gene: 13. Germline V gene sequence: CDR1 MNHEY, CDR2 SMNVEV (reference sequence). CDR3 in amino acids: CASSSSAIAGTADTQYF. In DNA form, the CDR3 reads TGTGCCAGCAGTTCATCGGCCATAGCGGGGACCGCAGATACGCAGTATTTT.

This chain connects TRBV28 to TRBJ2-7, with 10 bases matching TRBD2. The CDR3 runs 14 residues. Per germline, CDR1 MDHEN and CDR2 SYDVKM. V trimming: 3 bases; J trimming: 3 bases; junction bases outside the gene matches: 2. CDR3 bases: TGTGCCAGCAGTTTTCGGACTAGCGGCTACGAGCAGTACTTC. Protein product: CASSFRTSGYEQYF.

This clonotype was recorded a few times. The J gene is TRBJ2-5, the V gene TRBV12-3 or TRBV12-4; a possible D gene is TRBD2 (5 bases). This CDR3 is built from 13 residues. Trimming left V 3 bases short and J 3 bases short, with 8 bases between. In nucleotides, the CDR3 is TGTGCCAGCAGTTTCGAGCGGAAAGAGACCCAGTACTTC. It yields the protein CASSFERKETQYF.

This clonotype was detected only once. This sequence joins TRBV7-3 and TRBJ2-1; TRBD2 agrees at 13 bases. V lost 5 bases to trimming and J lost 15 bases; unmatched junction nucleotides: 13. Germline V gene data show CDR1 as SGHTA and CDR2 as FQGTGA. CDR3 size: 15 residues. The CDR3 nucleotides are TGTGCCAGCAGCATAGGACTAGCGGGGGCCTCCGGTCTGTTCTTC. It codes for CASSIGLAGASGLFF.

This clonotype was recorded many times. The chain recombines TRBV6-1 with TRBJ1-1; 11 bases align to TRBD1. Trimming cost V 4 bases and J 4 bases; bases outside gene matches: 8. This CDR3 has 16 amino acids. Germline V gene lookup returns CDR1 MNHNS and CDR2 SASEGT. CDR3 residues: CASSASGQGVPTEAFF. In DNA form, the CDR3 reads TGTGCCAGCAGTGCCTCGGGACAGGGGGTCCCCACTGAAGCTTTCTTT.

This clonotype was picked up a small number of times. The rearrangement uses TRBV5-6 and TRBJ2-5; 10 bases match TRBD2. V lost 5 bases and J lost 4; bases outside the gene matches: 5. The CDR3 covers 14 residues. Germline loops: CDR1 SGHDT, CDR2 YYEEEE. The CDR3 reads CASSSKREGETQYF. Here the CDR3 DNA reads TGTGCCAGCAGTTCCAAGCGGGAGGGAGAGACCCAGTACTTC.

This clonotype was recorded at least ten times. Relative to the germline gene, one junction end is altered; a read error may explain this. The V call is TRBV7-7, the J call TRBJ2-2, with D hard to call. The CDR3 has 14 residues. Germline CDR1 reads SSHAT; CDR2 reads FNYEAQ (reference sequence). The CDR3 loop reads CASSFRRRAGELFF. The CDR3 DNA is TGTGCTAGCAGCTTCCGTCGACGAGCCGGGGAGCTGTTTTTT.

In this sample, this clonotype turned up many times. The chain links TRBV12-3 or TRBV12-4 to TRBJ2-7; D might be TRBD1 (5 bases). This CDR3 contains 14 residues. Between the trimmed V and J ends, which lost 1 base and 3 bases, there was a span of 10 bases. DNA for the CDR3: TGTGCCAGCAGTTTAGGCACAGGTTTCTACGAGCAGTACTTC. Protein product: CASSLGTGFYEQYF.

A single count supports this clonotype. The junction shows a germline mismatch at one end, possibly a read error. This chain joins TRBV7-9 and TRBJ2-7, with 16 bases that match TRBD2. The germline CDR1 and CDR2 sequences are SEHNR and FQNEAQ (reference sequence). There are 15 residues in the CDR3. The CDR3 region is CASSSTGLAGGPNDF. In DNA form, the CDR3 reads TGTGCCAGCAGCTCAACGGGACTAGCGGGAGGGCCTAACGACTTC.

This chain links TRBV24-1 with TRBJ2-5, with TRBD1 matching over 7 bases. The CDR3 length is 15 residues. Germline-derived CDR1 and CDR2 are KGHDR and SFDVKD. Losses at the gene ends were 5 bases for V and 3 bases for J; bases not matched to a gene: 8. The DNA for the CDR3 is TGTGCCACCAGTGGGGCCGGGACAGAAAAAGAGACCCAGTACTTC. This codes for CATSGAGTEKETQYF.

CDR3 loop: CASSPRVPSGAYEQYF. In DNA form, the CDR3 reads TGCGCCAGCAGCCCCCGGGTTCCTAGCGGGGCCTACGAGCAGTACTTC. This chain uses TRBV4-1 with TRBJ2-7, with 9 bases fitting TRBD2. From germline, CDR1 is MGHRA and CDR2 YSYEKL. J was trimmed by 2 bases and V by 4 bases; bases with no gene match: 9. This CDR3 contains 16 residues.

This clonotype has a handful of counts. The CDR3, as DNA: TGTGCCAGCAGCTTAGTAGGGTGGGCTAGCGGGAATCCCTACGAGCAGTACTTC. It is translated as CASSLVGWASGNPYEQYF. The chain recombines TRBV11-2 with TRBJ2-7, with 9 bases identical to TRBD2. The V and J ends lost 1 base and 2 bases, in that order; junction bases with no gene match: 12. Per the germline V gene, CDR1 is SGHAT and CDR2 is FQNNGV. CDR3 length: 18 residues.